Following are 28 T cell receptor beta chains from one sample sequenced in a study of radiation and T cells in renal cell carcinoma. As for time point: baseline pretreatment blood. Treatment specified: 15 Gy SBRT to primary tumor, nephrectomy 4 weeks later. The repertoire was sequenced with immunoSEQ multiplex PCR; TCRdb's copy has only in-frame clones and lacks some. The profile shows over 120,000 clones, more than 70% of them singletons. Here the sequenced sample was blood, taken from a patient whose treatment included radiotherapy and nephrectomy. Receptors originate from a woman between 50 and 59 years old with renal cell carcinoma.

With regard to this clone: This specimen includes other DNA sequences encoding the same CDR3. V and J are TRBV6-6 and TRBJ1-4, with 7 bases aligning to TRBD1. This CDR3 contains 15 residues. V was pared by 2 bases and J by 2 bases, with 2 bases of the junction left unmatched. CDR1 is MNHNY and CDR2 is SVGAGI in the germline V gene (reference sequence). The CDR3 DNA follows: TGTGCCAGCAGTTACGGGGACAGCACTAATGAAAAACTGTTTTTT. This sequence encodes CASSYGDSTNEKLFF.

As regards this clone: The sample carries other DNA sequences with the same CDR3. V and J are TRBV7-9 and TRBJ2-1; no clear D. The V end lost 1 base, the J end lost 9 bases, and 7 bases lay between the germline ends. This CDR3 contains 12 residues. The germline gives CDR1 SEHNR, CDR2 FQNEAQ (reference sequence). CDR3 loop: CASSLVTREQFF. In DNA form, the CDR3 reads TGTGCCAGCAGCTTAGTGACCCGTGAGCAGTTCTTC.

This sequence joins TRBV19 and TRBJ1-3; unclear D gene. This CDR3 contains 14 residues. CDR1 is LNHDA and CDR2 is SQIVND in the germline V gene (reference sequence). V was clipped by 5 bases and J by 0 bases, with 8 bases between them. The CDR3 DNA is TGTGCCAGTAGTCTACAGTACTCTGGAAACACCATATATTTT. It yields the protein CASSLQYSGNTIYF.

CDR3 sequence reads: CASSLDSRYTDTQYF. DNA for the CDR3: TGTGCCAGCAGCTTGGACTCGCGATACACAGATACGCAGTATTTT. This chain links TRBV5-4 with TRBJ2-3; unclear D gene. Trimming pared 0 bases from V and 2 bases from J, leaving 10 bases between. Germline V gene sequence: CDR1 SGHNT, CDR2 YYREEE (reference sequence). The CDR3 length is 15 residues. Drawing the rest from reference TRBV5-4 and TRBJ2-3, the complete variable domain is ETGVTQSPTHLIKTRGQQVTLRCSSQSGHNTVSWYQQALGQGPQFIFQYYREEENGRGNFPPRFSGLQFPNYSSELNVNALELDDSALYLCASSLDSRYTDTQYFGPGTRLTVL.

The genes are TRBV2 and TRBJ2-5, with D perhaps assigned TRBD1 or TRBD2 (5 bases each). The germline gives CDR1 SNHLY, CDR2 FYNNEI. This CDR3 spans 11 amino acids. The germline V and J ends were trimmed by 6 bases and 7 bases, with 9 bases remaining between them. The CDR3 region is CASRGEVTQYF. CDR3 DNA: TGTGCCAGCAGGGGGGAAGTGACCCAGTACTTC. Supplemented by reference TRBV2 and TRBJ2-5, the full variable domain reads EPEVTQTPSHQVTQMGQEVILRCVPISNHLYFYWYRQILGQKVEFLVSFYNNEISEKSEIFDDQFSVERPDGSNFTLKIRSTKLEDSAMYFCASRGEVTQYFGPGTRLLVL.

The DNA for the CDR3 is TGTGCCAGCAGTGAATTGAACACCGGGGAGCTGTTTTTT. This sequence encodes CASSELNTGELFF. The chain links TRBV6-1 to TRBJ2-2; no clear D. Looked up from germline, CDR1 is MNHNS and CDR2 is SASEGT. V was shortened by 2 bases and J by 1 base, with 2 bases between the two germline ends. The CDR3 is made up of 13 amino acids.

This chain joins TRBV2 and TRBJ1-6; TRBD1 matches at 9 bases. The trim removed 0 bases at V and 13 bases at J, leaving 7 bases unmatched. The CDR3 consists of 15 residues. Germline loops: CDR1 SNHLY, CDR2 FYNNEI. CDR3: CASSEARTGVAPLHF. The CDR3 region has the DNA TGTGCCAGCAGTGAAGCTAGGACAGGGGTTGCGCCCCTCCACTTT.

The chain is built from TRBV4-1 and TRBJ1-5, with 7 bases matching TRBD1. The CDR3 is 14 residues long. Looked up from germline, CDR1 is MGHRA and CDR2 is YSYEKL. J lost 7 bases, V lost 4 bases, and 7 bases had no gene match. Written as DNA, the CDR3 is TGCGCCAGCAGCCGAGGACAGGTAAACCAGCCCCAGCATTTT. Its translation is CASSRGQVNQPQHF.

The rearrangement links TRBV15 to TRBJ2-2; D unresolved. The length of the CDR3 is 15 residues. Germline V gene sequence: CDR1 LNHNV, CDR2 YYDKDF (reference sequence). V lost 1 base and J 6 bases, leaving 12 bases between the germline ends. As DNA, the CDR3 is TGTGCCACCAGCAGAGGGACCACTACACCCGGGGAGCTGTTTTTT. Its translation: CATSRGTTTPGELFF. The full variable domain, with the rest looked up from reference TRBV15 and TRBJ2-2, is DAMVIQNPRYQVTQFGKPVTLSCSQTLNHNVMYWYQQKSSQAPKLLFHYYDKDFNNEADTPDNFQSRRPNTSFCFLDIRSPGLGDTAMYLCATSRGTTTPGELFFGEGSRLTVL.

This clone has just a few counts. The rearrangement uses TRBV4-1 and TRBJ1-6; D not resolved. CDR3 length: 13 amino acids. Germline CDR1 MGHRA, CDR2 YSYEKL. V gave up 1 base and J gave up 11 bases, with 9 bases separating them. The CDR3: CASSQVPGTPLHF. The CDR3 DNA reads TGCGCCAGCAGCCAAGTCCCGGGGACACCCCTCCACTTT.

The gene calls are TRBV6-5 and TRBJ1-2, with 7 bases aligning to TRBD1. V was pared by 7 bases and J by 7 bases, with 9 bases of the junction left unmatched. The CDR3 runs 13 residues. The germline CDR1 and CDR2 sequences are MNHEY and SVGAGI. CDR3 amino acids: CASTWGQFRGYTF. CDR3 nucleotide sequence: TGTGCCAGCACCTGGGGACAGTTCCGTGGCTACACCTTC.

This clone came up once. This chain connects TRBV7-6 to TRBJ1-4; tentatively, D is TRBD1 (5 bases). Germline V gives CDR1 SGHVS, CDR2 FNYEAQ. CDR3 length: 16 residues. Trimming removed 1 base at V and 3 bases at J, with 12 bases between. CDR3 DNA: TGTGCCAGCAGCTTAGAAGGAGGGGTGGCTAATGAAAAACTGTTTTTT. Its translation is CASSLEGGVANEKLFF. The variable domain in full, with the rest retrieved from reference TRBV7-6 and TRBJ1-4, is GAGVSQSPRYKVTKRGQDVALRCDPISGHVSLYWYRQALGQGPEFLTYFNYEAQQDKSGLPNDRFSAERPEGSISTLTIQRTEQRDSAMYRCASSLEGGVANEKLFFGSGTQLSVL.

This clone has just one count. The J gene is TRBJ2-7, the V gene TRBV29-1; D is undetermined. The V gene's germline CDR1 is SQVTM and CDR2 ANQGSEA. V lost 5 bases and J lost 0, with 8 bases in between. The CDR3 sequence is 12 residues long. The CDR3 DNA reads as TGCAGCGTTCGAGACTCCTCCTACGAGCAGTACTTC. It translates to CSVRDSSYEQYF.

The rearrangement links TRBV10-3 to TRBJ1-5; no clear D. The ends were cut back, 4 bases at V and 1 base at J, with 8 bases in the middle. CDR1 and CDR2 from the germline V gene are ENHRY and SYGVKD. CDR3 length: 14 residues. CDR3: CAISGGLSNQPQHF. CDR3 nucleotides: TGTGCCATCAGTGGTGGCCTAAGCAATCAGCCCCAGCATTTT.

This chain uses TRBV30 with TRBJ1-5; D remains unclear. Per the germline V gene, CDR1 is GTSNPN and CDR2 is SVGIG (reference sequence). The CDR3 covers 13 residues. Trimming removed 0 bases at V and 1 base at J, with 4 bases between. Here the CDR3 reads CAWSVGSNQPQHF. CDR3 coding DNA: TGTGCCTGGAGTGTAGGGAGCAATCAGCCCCAGCATTTT.

This chain uses TRBV12-5 with TRBJ1-1; TRBD1 might be the D (5 bases). Germline CDR1 LGHNT, CDR2 FRNRAP. Trimming took 5 bases from V and 1 from J, leaving 11 bases between them. This CDR3 contains 14 residues. The CDR3 here is CASGPSGANTEAFF. For the CDR3, the DNA is TGTGCTAGTGGTCCAAGTGGGGCGAACACTGAAGCTTTCTTT.

The chain has TRBV5-1 and TRBJ2-2; D remains ambiguous. V lost 0 bases to trimming and J lost 4 bases, with 4 bases between them. CDR1 and CDR2 from the germline V gene are SGHRS and YFSETQ. CDR3 length: 13 residues. The CDR3 nucleotides read TGCGCCAGCAGCTTGGGAACCACCGGGGAGCTGTTTTTT. Encoded protein: CASSLGTTGELFF.

The gene calls are TRBV2 and TRBJ1-4; TRBD1 might be the D (5 bases). The CDR3 is made up of 13 amino acids. V gave up 3 bases and J gave up 10 bases, with 12 bases separating them. The germline V gene has CDR1 SNHLY and CDR2 FYNNEI. Written as DNA, the CDR3 is TGTGCCAGCAGTGATTGGGGTAGGGGAAAACTGTTTTTT. Its protein is CASSDWGRGKLFF. Combining the CDR3 with reference TRBV2 and TRBJ1-4 gives the whole variable domain EPEVTQTPSHQVTQMGQEVILRCVPISNHLYFYWYRQILGQKVEFLVSFYNNEISEKSEIFDDQFSVERPDGSNFTLKIRSTKLEDSAMYFCASSDWGRGKLFFGSGTQLSVL.

This clone was counted only a few times. The genes are TRBV19 and TRBJ2-5; D is perhaps TRBD2 (5 bases). V was trimmed by 4 bases and J by 5 bases, leaving 8 bases between them. Germline CDR1 reads LNHDA; CDR2 reads SQIVND (reference sequence). The CDR3 contains 12 residues. The CDR3 is CASSTSSETQYF. For the CDR3, the DNA is TGTGCCAGTAGTACTAGCAGTGAGACCCAGTACTTC.

The rearrangement links TRBV4-1 to TRBJ2-5; 8 bases line up with TRBD1. Germline lookup yields CDR1 MGHRA and CDR2 YSYEKL. Losses at the gene ends were 0 bases for V and 5 bases for J; bases not matched to a gene: 5. The length of the CDR3 is 15 residues. The CDR3 loop is CASSQEDRGLETQYF. CDR3 DNA sequence: TGCGCCAGCAGCCAAGAAGACAGGGGTTTGGAGACCCAGTACTTC.

V gene TRBV5-1 combines with J gene TRBJ2-5, with 8 bases aligning to TRBD1. The length of the CDR3 is 15 residues. V shed 0 bases, J shed 5 bases, and the junction held 6 bases outside the gene matches. Germline CDR1 and CDR2: SGHRS and YFSETQ. The CDR3 sequence: CASSLVQGARETQYF. The CDR3 DNA reads as TGCGCCAGCAGCTTGGTTCAGGGGGCGAGGGAGACCCAGTACTTC.

The chain employs TRBV11-3 and TRBJ2-1, with 8 bases that match TRBD1. This CDR3 contains 12 residues. CDR1 SGHNT and CDR2 YENEEA come from the germline V gene. J was trimmed by 10 bases and V by 5 bases; bases with no gene match: 4. This CDR3 reads CASSEGDREQFF. The CDR3 DNA reads TGTGCCAGCAGCGAAGGGGACAGGGAGCAGTTCTTC.

The rearrangement joins TRBV6-4 to TRBJ2-1, with a tentative D call TRBD1 (5 bases). Trimming stripped 2 bases from V and 5 bases from J, with 10 bases between. CDR1 and CDR2 from the germline V gene are MRHNA and SNTAGT. This CDR3 comprises 14 residues. The CDR3 nucleotides read TGTGCCAGCAGTGACCAGGCAGGGCACAATGAGCAGTTCTTC. Translated: CASSDQAGHNEQFF.

The V call is TRBV6-4, the J call TRBJ1-1; D not resolved. Trimming removed 4 bases at V and 1 base at J, with 7 bases between. This CDR3 is built from 13 residues. Germline V gene lookup returns CDR1 MRHNA and CDR2 SNTAGT. CDR3: CASSVEENTEAFF. Here the CDR3 DNA reads TGTGCCAGCAGTGTCGAGGAGAACACTGAAGCTTTCTTT.

The chain carries TRBV30 and TRBJ2-7, with TRBD2 matching 8 bases. Germline V lookup: CDR1 GTSNPN, CDR2 SVGIG (reference sequence). CDR3 length: 13 residues. After removal of 4 bases from V and 5 bases from J, the junction contained 7 bases not matched to a gene. The CDR3 sequence: CAWKTAGAHEQYF. Here the CDR3 DNA reads TGTGCCTGGAAAACAGCGGGGGCCCACGAGCAGTACTTC.

The chain employs TRBV10-2 and TRBJ2-1, with 12 bases identical to TRBD2. The germline gives CDR1 WSHSY, CDR2 SAAADI. This CDR3 is built from 14 residues. J was trimmed by 4 bases and V by 7 bases; bases with no gene match: 2. The CDR3 sequence is CASTGLAGYNEQFF. CDR3 DNA sequence: TGCGCCAGCACAGGACTAGCGGGATACAATGAGCAGTTCTTC.

This clone was picked up a small number of times. The rearrangement links TRBV25-1 to TRBJ1-3; D gene uncertain. The V end was cut by 7 bases, the J end by 7 bases, with 14 bases between. The CDR3 contains 13 residues. CDR1 and CDR2 (germline): MGHDK, SYGVNS. Here the CDR3 reads CASMSRDVNTIYF. The CDR3 DNA sequence: TGTGCCAGCATGTCACGGGATGTGAACACCATATATTTT.

V is TRBV15 and J is TRBJ2-1; the D gene could be TRBD1 or TRBD2 (5 bases each). Trimming removed 1 base at V and 6 bases at J, with 13 bases between. The CDR3 runs 15 residues. Looked up from germline, CDR1 is LNHNV and CDR2 is YYDKDF (reference sequence). CDR3 residues: CATSRVRSGSNEQFF. CDR3 DNA: TGTGCCACCAGCAGAGTGAGGTCAGGGAGCAATGAGCAGTTCTTC.